A selection of T cell receptor beta chains follows, all from one sample in a study of T cell responses to AZD1222 COVID-19 vaccine. Clones were sequenced by immunoSEQ multiplex PCR, and TCRdb holds only the in-frame ones, with some missing. The sample carries about 220,000 clones, more than 85% recorded once. Sequenced material: peripheral blood, taken on day 0 of MenACWY control vaccination. The receptor source for this set is an adult in good health. Each CDR3 is given with its conserved first and last residue. Fields, in order: V gene, clone size, D gene, J gene, CDR3 protein, CDR3 DNA. D genes are given only for firm matches. Size is omitted from some rows. Given values are once, few, many or a class for expanded clones.

TRBV28	-	TRBD1	TRBJ1-1	CASSPSAGQGVMNTEAFF	TGTGCCAGCAGTCCGAGCGCGGGACAGGGGGTAATGAACACTGAAGCTTTCTTT
TRBV14	-	-	TRBJ1-6	CASSQIGRSYNSPLHF	TGTGCCAGCAGCCAAATCGGTCGGTCCTATAATTCACCCCTCCACTTT
TRBV19	once	TRBD2	TRBJ2-5	CASSILAGVSQETQYF	TGTGCCAGTAGTATCCTAGCGGGGGTATCGCAAGAGACCCAGTACTTC
TRBV5-1	-	-	TRBJ2-1	CASSVLAGRNNEQFF	TGCGCCAGCAGCGTCCTCGCGGGGAGAAACAATGAGCAGTTCTTC
TRBV29-1	-	-	TRBJ1-4	CSYRTFGEKLFF	TGCAGTTACCGGACATTTGGTGAAAAACTGTTTTTT
TRBV28	-	-	TRBJ1-6	CASSPGGSSYNSPLHF	TGTGCCAGCAGCCCGGGGGGGAGCTCCTATAATTCACCCCTCCACTTT
TRBV15	-	-	TRBJ1-1	CATSRDLKLNTEAFF	TGTGCCACCAGCAGAGATCTAAAGTTGAACACTGAAGCTTTCTTT
TRBV4-3	-	TRBD1	TRBJ2-4	CASSQEPYRGSGNIQYF	TGCGCCAGCAGCCAAGAACCCTACAGGGGGTCAGGAAACATTCAGTACTTC
TRBV15	-	-	TRBJ1-4	CATSRVRSVGEKLFF	TGTGCCACCAGCAGAGTAAGATCAGTAGGTGAAAAACTGTTTTTT
TRBV6-1	-	-	TRBJ1-3	CASSEARPGFSGNTIYF	TGTGCCAGCAGTGAAGCGAGGCCCGGATTCTCTGGAAACACCATATATTTT
TRBV30	-	TRBD1	TRBJ1-1	CASGGVGTEAFF	TGTGCCTCAGGGGGAGTGGGAACTGAAGCTTTCTTT
TRBV4-1	-	-	TRBJ2-1	CASSRVGGTYNEQFF	TGCGCCAGCAGCCGAGTAGGCGGGACGTACAATGAGCAGTTCTTC
TRBV6-5	-	-	TRBJ2-1	CASRWAPTYNEQFF	TGTGCCAGCAGGTGGGCTCCTACCTACAATGAGCAGTTCTTC
TRBV4-3	-	-	TRBJ2-7	CASSQGISYYEQYF	TGCGCCAGCAGCCAGGGGATTAGTTACTACGAGCAGTACTTC
TRBV5-6	-	-	TRBJ2-7	CASSLEAGISVEQYF	TGTGCCAGCAGCTTGGAGGCGGGGATATCCGTCGAGCAGTACTTC
TRBV9	-	TRBD2	TRBJ2-1	CASSAGTSSTNEQFF	TGTGCCAGCAGCGCCGGGACTAGCAGTACCAATGAGCAGTTCTTC